This TCR beta chain was identified during a study of cytomegalovirus exposure and HLA in healthy donors. Generated by immunoSEQ multiplex PCR, the TCRdb table keeps only in-frame clones and is missing some. Here the sample spans around 190,000 clones, 85% being singletons. Details on this clone: Its antigen is still unknown.

General study findings and limits: Under in vitro conditions, a few CMV-associated chains were confirmed as specific for CMV antigens. Cytomegalovirus association was assigned to about 150 TCR beta chains.

From germline, CDR1 is GTSNPN and CDR2 SVGIG (reference sequence). The CDR3 consists of 16 residues. Trimming removed 5 bases from V and 7 bases from J; junction bases left unmatched: 13. The TCR sequence derives from a young man in good health and CMV-seropositive. Specimen: PBMCs. The chain recombines TRBV30 with TRBJ2-2, with 10 positions matching TRBD1. The CDR3 is CAWFYPDRGIGGELFF. CDR3 nucleotide sequence: TGTGCCTGGTTTTACCCGGACAGGGGGATTGGCGGGGAGCTGTTTTTT.